This TCR beta chain was documented in a study of T cell responses to AZD1222 COVID-19 vaccine. Overall study: Pooling of second doses given at about 4 or about 12 weeks was done.

Worth noting for this clone: Its antigen is unknown.

Notes on the study in general: Seropositive at baseline were only a handful of AZD1222 recipients. Reports say nearly half of spike-specific TCRs go after unmutated variant regions. Most donors were white British and more were female, and clonal diversity was possibly underestimated.

Sequenced by immunoSEQ multiplex PCR; TCRdb stores in-frame clones only, minus some. This table has 100,000 to 150,000 clones, roughly 90% appearing once. The sample in question was peripheral blood, obtained on day 0 of AZD1222 vaccination. The clonotype was recovered from an adult in good health.

CDR3 region: CASSPQGNQPQHF. CDR3 DNA: TGTGCCAGTAGTCCCCAGGGGAATCAGCCCCAGCATTTT. V usage is TRBV19 and J usage is TRBJ1-5; D is possibly TRBD1 (6 bases). The ends were cut back, 5 bases at V and 4 bases at J, with 9 bases in the middle. Germline values: CDR1 LNHDA, CDR2 SQIVND (reference sequence). The CDR3 spans 13 residues.